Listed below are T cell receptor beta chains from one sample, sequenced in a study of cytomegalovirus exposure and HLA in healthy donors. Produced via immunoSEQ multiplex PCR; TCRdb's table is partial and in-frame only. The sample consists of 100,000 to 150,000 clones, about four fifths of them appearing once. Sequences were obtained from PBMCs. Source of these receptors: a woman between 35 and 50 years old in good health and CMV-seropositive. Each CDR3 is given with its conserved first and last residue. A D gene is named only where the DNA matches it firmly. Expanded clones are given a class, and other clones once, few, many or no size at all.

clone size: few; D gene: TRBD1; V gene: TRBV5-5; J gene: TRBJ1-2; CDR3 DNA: TGTGCCAGCAGCGGGGGGACAGGGGCCGACGACTATGGCTACACCTTC; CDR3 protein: CASSGGTGADDYGYTF
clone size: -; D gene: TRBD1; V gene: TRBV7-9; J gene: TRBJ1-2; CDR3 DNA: TGTTCCAGCAGCTCCAGGGACAGGGAAGGGGGCGGCTACACCTTC; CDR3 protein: CSSSSRDREGGGYTF
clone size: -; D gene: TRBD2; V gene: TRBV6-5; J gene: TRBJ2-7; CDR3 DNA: TGTGCCAGCAGTTACTCACTAGCGGATTACGAGCAGTACTTC; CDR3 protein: CASSYSLADYEQYF
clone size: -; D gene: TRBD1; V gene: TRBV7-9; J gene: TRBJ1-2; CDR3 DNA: TGTTCCAGCAGCAGGACAGGGTCTAACTATGGCTACACCTTC; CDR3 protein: CSSSRTGSNYGYTF
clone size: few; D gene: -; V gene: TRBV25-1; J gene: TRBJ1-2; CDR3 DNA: TGTGCCAGCATGCAGGGTAAAAGCTACACCTTC; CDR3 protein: CASMQGKSYTF
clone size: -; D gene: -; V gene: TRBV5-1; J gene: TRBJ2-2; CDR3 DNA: TGCGCCAGCAGCTTGGGGCACACCGGGGAGCTGTTTTTT; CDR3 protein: CASSLGHTGELFF
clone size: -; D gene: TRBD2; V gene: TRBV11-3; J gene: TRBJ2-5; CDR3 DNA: TGTGCCAGCAGTTTCACTCAGCCCGGGAGGCCCTCCCAACAAGAGACCCAGTACTTC; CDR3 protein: CASSFTQPGRPSQQETQYF
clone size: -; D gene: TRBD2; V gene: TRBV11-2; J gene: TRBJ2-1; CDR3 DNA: TGTGCCAGCAGCTCCCCTTATCGCGGGAGTACTTACAATGAGCAGTTCTTC; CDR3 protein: CASSSPYRGSTYNEQFF
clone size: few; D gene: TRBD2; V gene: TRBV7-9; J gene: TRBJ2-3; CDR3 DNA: TGTGCCAGCAGCTTACAGCGGGAGTGGGAGGTGGCAGATACGCAGTATTTT; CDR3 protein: CASSLQREWEVADTQYF
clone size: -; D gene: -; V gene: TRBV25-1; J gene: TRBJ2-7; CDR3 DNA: TGTGCCAGCAGTGATCTCTACGAGCAGTACTTC; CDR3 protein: CASSDLYEQYF